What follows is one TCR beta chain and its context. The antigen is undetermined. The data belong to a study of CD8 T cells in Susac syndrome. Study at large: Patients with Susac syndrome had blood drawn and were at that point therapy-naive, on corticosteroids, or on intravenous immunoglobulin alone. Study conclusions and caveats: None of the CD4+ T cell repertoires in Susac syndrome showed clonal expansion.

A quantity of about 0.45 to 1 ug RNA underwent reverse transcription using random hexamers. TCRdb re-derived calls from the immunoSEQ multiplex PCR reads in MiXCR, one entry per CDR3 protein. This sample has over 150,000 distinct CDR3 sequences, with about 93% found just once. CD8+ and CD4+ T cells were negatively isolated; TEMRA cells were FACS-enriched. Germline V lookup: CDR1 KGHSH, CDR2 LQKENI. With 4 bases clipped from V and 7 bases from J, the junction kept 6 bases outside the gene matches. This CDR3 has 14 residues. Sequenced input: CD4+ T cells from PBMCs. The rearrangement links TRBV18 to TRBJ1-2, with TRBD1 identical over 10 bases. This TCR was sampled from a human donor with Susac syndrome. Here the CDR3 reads CASSLRQGAVGYTF. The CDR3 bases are TGTGCCAGCTCACTTAGACAGGGGGCAGTTGGCTACACCTTC.